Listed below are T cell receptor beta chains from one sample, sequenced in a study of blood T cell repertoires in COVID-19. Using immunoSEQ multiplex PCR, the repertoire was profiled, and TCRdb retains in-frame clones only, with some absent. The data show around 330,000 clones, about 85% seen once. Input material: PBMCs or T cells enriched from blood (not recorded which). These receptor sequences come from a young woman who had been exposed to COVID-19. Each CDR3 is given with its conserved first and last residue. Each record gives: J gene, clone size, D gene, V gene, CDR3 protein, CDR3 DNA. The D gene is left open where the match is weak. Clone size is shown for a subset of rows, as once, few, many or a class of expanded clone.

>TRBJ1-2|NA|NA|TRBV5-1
CASSLEPLYGYTF
TGCGCCAGCAGCTTGGAGCCTCTATATGGCTACACCTTC
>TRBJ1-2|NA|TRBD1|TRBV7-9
CASSFGTAQYGYTF
TGTGCCAGCAGCTTCGGGACAGCCCAATATGGCTACACCTTC
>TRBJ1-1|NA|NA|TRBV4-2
CASSQPTGTTEAFF
TGTGCCAGCAGCCAACCAACAGGGACCACTGAAGCTTTCTTT
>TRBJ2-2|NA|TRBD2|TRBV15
CATSRARLAGGTGELFF
TGTGCCACCAGCAGAGCCCGACTAGCGGGGGGGACCGGGGAGCTGTTTTTT
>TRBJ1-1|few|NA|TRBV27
CASSTFSQGPEAFF
TGTGCCAGCAGTACATTTTCCCAGGGCCCTGAAGCTTTCTTT
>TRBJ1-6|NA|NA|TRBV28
CASRADISYASSYNSPLHF
TGTGCCAGCAGGGCGGATATCTCTTACGCGAGCTCCTATAATTCACCCCTCCACTTT
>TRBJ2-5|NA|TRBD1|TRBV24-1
CATGETGGKETQYF
TGTGCCACCGGTGAGACAGGGGGCAAGGAGACCCAGTACTTC
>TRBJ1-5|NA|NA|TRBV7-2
CASRRGETSNQPQHF
TGTGCCAGCAGGCGGGGGGAGACTAGCAATCAGCCCCAGCATTTT
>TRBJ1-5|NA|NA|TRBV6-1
CASSHGQPLVPQHF
TGTGCCAGCAGCCATGGACAGCCGTTGGTGCCCCAGCATTTT
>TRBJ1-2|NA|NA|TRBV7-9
CASSAGGLGLGGYTF
TGTGCCAGCAGCGCCGGGGGTCTGGGTTTAGGGGGCTACACCTTC
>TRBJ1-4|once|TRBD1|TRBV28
CASTLTGEGEKLFF
TGTGCCAGCACCCTGACAGGGGAGGGGGAAAAACTGTTTTTT
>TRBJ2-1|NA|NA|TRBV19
CASSTIPVDPEGSYNEQFF
TGTGCCAGTAGTACGATACCGGTGGACCCCGAGGGCTCCTACAATGAGCAGTTCTTC
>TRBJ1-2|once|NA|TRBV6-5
CASVRGTNYGYTF
TGTGCCAGCGTGCGGGGTACTAACTATGGCTACACCTTC
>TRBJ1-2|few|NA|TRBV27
CASSPAGINYGYTF
TGTGCCAGTTCCCCGGCAGGGATTAACTATGGCTACACCTTC
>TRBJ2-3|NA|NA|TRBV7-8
CASSLYTDTQYF
TGTGCCAGCAGCCTCTACACAGATACGCAGTATTTT
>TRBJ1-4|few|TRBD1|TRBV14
CASSPHRGTGNEKLFF
TGTGCCAGCAGCCCTCACCGAGGGACAGGGAATGAAAAACTGTTTTTT
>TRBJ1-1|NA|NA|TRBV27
CASSPLTQSARSAKAFF
TGTGCCAGCAGTCCCCTCACCCAATCCGCACGTTCAGCGAAAGCTTTCTTT
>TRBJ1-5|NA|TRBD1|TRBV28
CASSAPLGQGHQPQHF
TGTGCCAGCAGTGCCCCTCTGGGACAGGGGCATCAGCCCCAGCATTTT
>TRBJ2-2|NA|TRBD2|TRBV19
CASRGLSGSTGELFF
TGTGCCAGTAGGGGACTAAGCGGGAGCACCGGGGAGCTGTTTTTT
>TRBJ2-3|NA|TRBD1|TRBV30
CASAGQGGIHTSTDTQYF
TGTGCCAGCGCGGGACAGGGAGGGATTCACACTAGCACAGATACGCAGTATTTT
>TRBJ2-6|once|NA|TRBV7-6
CASSSDGPPRVVLTF
TGTGCCAGCAGCTCCGACGGACCCCCGAGGGTCGTCCTGACTTTC
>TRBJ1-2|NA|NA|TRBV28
CASASSNYGYTF
TGTGCCAGTGCGAGTTCTAACTATGGCTACACCTTC
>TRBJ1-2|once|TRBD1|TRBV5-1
CASSWTGGDGYTF
TGCGCCAGCAGCTGGACAGGGGGGGATGGCTACACCTTC
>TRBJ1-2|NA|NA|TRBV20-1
CSASGGESTLGYGYTF
TGCAGTGCTAGTGGCGGGGAAAGTACGTTAGGCTATGGCTACACCTTC
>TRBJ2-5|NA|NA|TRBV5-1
CASNGGVLSGSKETQYF
TGCGCCAGCAACGGGGGAGTACTAAGCGGGTCGAAAGAGACCCAGTACTTC
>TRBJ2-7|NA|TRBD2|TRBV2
CASSETYLGLAGGYEQYF
TGTGCCAGCAGTGAAACCTATCTTGGACTAGCGGGAGGCTACGAGCAGTACTTC
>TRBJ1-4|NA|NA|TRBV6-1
CASSEWSEKLFF
TGTGCCAGCAGTGAATGGAGTGAAAAACTGTTTTTT
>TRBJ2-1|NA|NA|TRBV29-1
CSVEAASDEQFF
TGCAGCGTTGAAGCAGCTAGCGATGAGCAGTTCTTC
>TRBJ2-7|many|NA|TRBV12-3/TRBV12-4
CASSRTGTYEQYF
TGTGCCAGCAGTCGGACTGGAACCTACGAGCAGTACTTC
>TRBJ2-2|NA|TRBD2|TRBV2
CASSPGLAGGRELFF
TGTGCCAGCAGCCCCGGACTAGCGGGGGGAAGGGAGCTGTTTTTT
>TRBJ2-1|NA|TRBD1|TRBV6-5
CASSLYRDRGNEQFF
TGTGCCAGCAGTTTATACCGGGACAGGGGAAATGAGCAGTTCTTC
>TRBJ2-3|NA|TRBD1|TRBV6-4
CASSPGTGRTDTQYF
TGTGCCAGCAGCCCCGGGACAGGGAGGACAGATACGCAGTATTTT
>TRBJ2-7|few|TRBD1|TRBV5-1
CASSPRQGRYEQYF
TGCGCCAGCAGTCCAAGACAGGGACGCTACGAGCAGTACTTC
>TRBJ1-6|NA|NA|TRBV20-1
CSASSSGHVNNSPLHF
TGCAGTGCTAGTTCTAGCGGACACGTAAATAATTCACCCCTCCACTTT
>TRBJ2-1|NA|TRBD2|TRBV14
CASSQGNSGRYEQFF
TGTGCCAGCAGCCAAGGAAATAGCGGGAGGTATGAGCAGTTCTTC
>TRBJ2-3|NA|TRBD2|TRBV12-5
CASGLGTSGGVYTDTQYF
TGTGCTAGTGGTTTGGGGACTAGCGGGGGGGTATACACAGATACGCAGTATTTT
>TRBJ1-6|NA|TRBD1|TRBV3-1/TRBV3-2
CASSQTLGQGNNSPLHF
TGTGCCAGCAGCCAAACCTTAGGACAGGGCAATAATTCACCCCTCCACTTT
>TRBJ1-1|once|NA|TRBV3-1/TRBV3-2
CASSQGGKLNTEAFF
TGTGCCAGCAGCCAAGGGGGCAAGTTGAACACTGAAGCTTTCTTT
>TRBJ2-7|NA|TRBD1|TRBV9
CASSGPGGEKQYF
TGTGCCAGCAGCGGACCAGGGGGTGAAAAGCAGTACTTC
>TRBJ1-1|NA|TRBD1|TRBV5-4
CASSSKTGTVNTEAFF
TGTGCCAGCAGCTCAAAAACCGGGACAGTGAACACTGAAGCTTTCTTT
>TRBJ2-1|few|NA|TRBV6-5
CASSRTGYYNEQFF
TGTGCCAGCAGTAGAACAGGGTACTACAATGAGCAGTTCTTC
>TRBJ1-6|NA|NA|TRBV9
CASSVGWGDNSPLHF
TGTGCCAGCAGCGTAGGTTGGGGGGATAATTCACCCCTCCACTTT